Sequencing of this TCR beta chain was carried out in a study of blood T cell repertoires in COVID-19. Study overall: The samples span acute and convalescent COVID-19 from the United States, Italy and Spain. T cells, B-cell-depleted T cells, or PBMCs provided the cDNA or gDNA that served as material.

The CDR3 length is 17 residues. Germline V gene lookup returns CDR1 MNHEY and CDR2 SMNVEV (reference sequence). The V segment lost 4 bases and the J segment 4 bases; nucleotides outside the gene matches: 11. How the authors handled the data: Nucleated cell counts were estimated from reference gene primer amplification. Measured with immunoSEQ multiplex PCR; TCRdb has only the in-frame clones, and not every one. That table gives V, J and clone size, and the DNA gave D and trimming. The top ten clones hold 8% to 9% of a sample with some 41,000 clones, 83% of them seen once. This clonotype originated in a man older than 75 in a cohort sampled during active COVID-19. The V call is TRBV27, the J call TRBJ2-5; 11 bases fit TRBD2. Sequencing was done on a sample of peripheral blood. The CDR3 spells CASSSDILAGGLETQYF. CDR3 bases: TGTGCCAGCAGTTCAGACATTCTAGCGGGAGGATTAGAGACCCAGTACTTC.